This paragraph covers one T cell receptor (beta chain) sequence. Its antigen remains unknown. These data come from a study of CD8 T cells in Susac syndrome. On the study more broadly: Patients with Susac syndrome were therapy-naive, treated with corticosteroids, or treated with intravenous immunoglobulin alone when blood was collected.

The trim removed 2 bases at V and 7 bases at J, leaving 10 bases unmatched. Germline lookup yields CDR1 MGHDK and CDR2 SYGVNS. The CDR3 is 16 residues long. TCR beta sequencing covered blood CD8+ and CD4+ T cells. RNA totalling roughly 0.45 to 1 ug underwent reverse transcription with random hexamers. From the immunoSEQ multiplex PCR reads, TCRdb called clonotypes with MiXCR, one entry per CDR3 protein. Of under 200,000 distinct CDR3 sequences listed, nearly 97% are singletons. Whole-study results and caveats: The CD4+ T cell repertoires in Susac syndrome were not clonally expanded.

The sequence was collected from a human donor with Susac syndrome. The sequencing sample was made of CD4+ T cells from PBMCs. The chain has TRBV25-1 and TRBJ1-2; TRBD1 aligns across 10 bases. The CDR3 spells CASSEPGQGERSGYTF. The CDR3 coding sequence is TGTGCCAGCAGTGAACCCGGACAGGGGGAGAGGAGTGGCTACACCTTC.